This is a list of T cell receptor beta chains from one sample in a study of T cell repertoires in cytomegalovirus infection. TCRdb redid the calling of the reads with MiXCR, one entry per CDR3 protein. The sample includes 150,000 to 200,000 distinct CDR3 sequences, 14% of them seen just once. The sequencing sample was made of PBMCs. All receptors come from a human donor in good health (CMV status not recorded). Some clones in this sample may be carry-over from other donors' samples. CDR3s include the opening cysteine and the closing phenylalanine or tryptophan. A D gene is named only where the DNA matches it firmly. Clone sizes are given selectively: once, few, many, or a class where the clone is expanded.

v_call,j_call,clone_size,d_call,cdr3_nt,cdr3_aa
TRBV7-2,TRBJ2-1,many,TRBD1,TGTGCCAGCAGCTTATTTATTTGGGGACAGGGCAGCAATGAGCAGTTCTTC,CASSLFIWGQGSNEQFF
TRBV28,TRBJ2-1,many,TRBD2,TGTGCCAGCAGACTCCCGGGACTAGCTTCCAATGAGCAGTTCTTC,CASRLPGLASNEQFF
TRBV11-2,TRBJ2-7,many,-,TGTGCCAGCAGCTTAGACCCGGGACCCTCCTACGAGCAGTACTTC,CASSLDPGPSYEQYF
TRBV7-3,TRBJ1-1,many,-,TGTGCCAGCAGCTATTACAGGGACACTGAAGCTTTCTTT,CASSYYRDTEAFF
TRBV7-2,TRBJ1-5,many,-,TGTGCCAGCAGAGGGGGGCGTAGCCAGCATTTT,CASRGGRSQHF
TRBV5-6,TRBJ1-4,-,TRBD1,TGTGCCAGCAGCTTTTGGTCAGGGGGAACTAATGAAAAACTGTTTTTT,CASSFWSGGTNEKLFF
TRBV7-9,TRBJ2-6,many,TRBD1,TGTGCCAGCAGCTTAATTCAGGGGGCCCGCTCTGGGGCCAACGTCCTGACTTTC,CASSLIQGARSGANVLTF
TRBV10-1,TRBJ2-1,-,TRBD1,TGCGCCAGCAGTGAGTCGTCAAGCGGACAGGGACAGTTCTTC,CASSESSSGQGQFF
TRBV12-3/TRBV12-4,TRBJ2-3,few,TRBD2,TGTGCCAGCAGCCCCACGGGAGGAGATACGCAGTATTTT,CASSPTGGDTQYF
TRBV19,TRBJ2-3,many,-,TGTGCCAGTAGTCCAAGACCCGGTCTGGATACGCAGTATTTT,CASSPRPGLDTQYF